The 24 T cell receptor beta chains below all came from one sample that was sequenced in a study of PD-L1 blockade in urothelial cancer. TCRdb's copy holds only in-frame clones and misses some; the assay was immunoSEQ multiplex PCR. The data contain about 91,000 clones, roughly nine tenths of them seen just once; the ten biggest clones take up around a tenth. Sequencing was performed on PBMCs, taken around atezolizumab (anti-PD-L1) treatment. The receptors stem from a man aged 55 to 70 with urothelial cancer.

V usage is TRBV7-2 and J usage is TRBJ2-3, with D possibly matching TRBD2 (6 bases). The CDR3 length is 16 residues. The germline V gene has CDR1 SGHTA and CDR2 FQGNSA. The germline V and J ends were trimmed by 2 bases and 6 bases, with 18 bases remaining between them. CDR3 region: CASSLWRGRVPDTQYF. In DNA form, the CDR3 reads TGTGCCAGCAGCTTATGGCGGGGCAGGGTTCCGGATACGCAGTATTTT.

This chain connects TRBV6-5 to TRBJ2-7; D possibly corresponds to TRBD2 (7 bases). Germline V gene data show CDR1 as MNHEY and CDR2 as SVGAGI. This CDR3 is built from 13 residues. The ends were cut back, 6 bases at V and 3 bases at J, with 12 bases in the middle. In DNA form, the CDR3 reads TGTGCCAGCAGAGATAGGGGGGGCTACGAGCAGTACTTC. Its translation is CASRDRGGYEQYF.

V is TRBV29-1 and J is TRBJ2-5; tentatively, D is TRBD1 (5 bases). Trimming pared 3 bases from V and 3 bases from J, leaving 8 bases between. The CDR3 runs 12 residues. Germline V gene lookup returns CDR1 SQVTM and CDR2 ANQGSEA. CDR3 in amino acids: CSVDSGKETQYF. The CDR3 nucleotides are TGCAGCGTTGATTCAGGGAAAGAGACCCAGTACTTC. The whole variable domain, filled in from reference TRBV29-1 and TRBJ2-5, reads SAVISQKPSRDICQRGTSLTIQCQVDSQVTMMFWYRQQPGQSLTLIATANQGSEATYESGFVIDKFPISRPNLTFSTLTVSNMSPEDSSIYLCSVDSGKETQYFGPGTRLLVL.

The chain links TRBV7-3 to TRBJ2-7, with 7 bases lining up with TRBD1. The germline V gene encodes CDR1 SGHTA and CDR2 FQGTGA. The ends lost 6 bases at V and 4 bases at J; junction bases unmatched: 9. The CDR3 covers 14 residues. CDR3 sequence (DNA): TGTGCCAGCAGTAAGAGCCGACAGGGTTACGAGCAGTACTTC. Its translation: CASSKSRQGYEQYF.

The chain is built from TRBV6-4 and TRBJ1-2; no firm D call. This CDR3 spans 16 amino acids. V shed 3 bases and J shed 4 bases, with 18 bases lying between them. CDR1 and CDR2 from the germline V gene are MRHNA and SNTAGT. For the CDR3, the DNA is TGTGCCAGCAGTGAGACAATCAATACGCACCTCTATGGCTACACCTTC. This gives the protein CASSETINTHLYGYTF.

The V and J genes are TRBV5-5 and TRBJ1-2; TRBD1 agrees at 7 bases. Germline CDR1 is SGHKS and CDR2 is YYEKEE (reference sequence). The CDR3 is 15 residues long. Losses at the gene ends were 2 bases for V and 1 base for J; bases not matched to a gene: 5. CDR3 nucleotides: TGTGCCAGCAGCTTAGTAGGGGGCCGTAACTATGGCTACACCTTC. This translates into CASSLVGGRNYGYTF.

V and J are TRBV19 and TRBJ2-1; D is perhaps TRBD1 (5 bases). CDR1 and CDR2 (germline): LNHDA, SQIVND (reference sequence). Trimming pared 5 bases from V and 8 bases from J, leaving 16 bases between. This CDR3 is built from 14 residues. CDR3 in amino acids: CASSGSLRGHEQFF. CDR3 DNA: TGTGCCAGTAGTGGTTCCCTTAGGGGCCATGAGCAGTTCTTC. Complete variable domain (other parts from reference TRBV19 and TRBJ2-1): DGGITQSPKYLFRKEGQNVTLSCEQNLNHDAMYWYRQDPGQGLRLIYYSQIVNDFQKGDIAEGYSVSREKKESFPLTVTSAQKNPTAFYLCASSGSLRGHEQFFGPGTRLTVL.

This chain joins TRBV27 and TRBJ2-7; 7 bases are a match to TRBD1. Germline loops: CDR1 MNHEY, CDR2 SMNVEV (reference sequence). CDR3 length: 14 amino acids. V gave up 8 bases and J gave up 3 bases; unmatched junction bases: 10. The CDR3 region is CASGKQGLSYEQYF. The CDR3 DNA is TGTGCCAGCGGGAAACAGGGGCTTAGCTACGAGCAGTACTTC.

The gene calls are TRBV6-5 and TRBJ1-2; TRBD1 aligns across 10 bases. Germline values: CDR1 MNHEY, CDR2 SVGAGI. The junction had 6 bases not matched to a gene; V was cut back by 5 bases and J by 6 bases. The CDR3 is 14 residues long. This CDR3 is CASSRGTGVNGYTF. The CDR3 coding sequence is TGTGCCAGCAGTCGCGGGACAGGGGTAAATGGCTACACCTTC.

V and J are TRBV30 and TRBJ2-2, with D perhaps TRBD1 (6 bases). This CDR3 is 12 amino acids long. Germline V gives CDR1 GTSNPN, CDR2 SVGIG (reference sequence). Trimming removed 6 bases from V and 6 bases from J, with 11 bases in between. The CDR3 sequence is CACHRDSGELFF. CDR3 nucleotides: TGTGCCTGCCACAGGGATTCCGGGGAGCTGTTTTTT.

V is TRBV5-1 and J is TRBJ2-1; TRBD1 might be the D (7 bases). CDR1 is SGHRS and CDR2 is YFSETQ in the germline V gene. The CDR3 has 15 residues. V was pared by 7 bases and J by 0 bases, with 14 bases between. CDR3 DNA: TGCGCCAGCGACGCAGGGGGGAGCTCCTACAATGAGCAGTTCTTC. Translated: CASDAGGSSYNEQFF.

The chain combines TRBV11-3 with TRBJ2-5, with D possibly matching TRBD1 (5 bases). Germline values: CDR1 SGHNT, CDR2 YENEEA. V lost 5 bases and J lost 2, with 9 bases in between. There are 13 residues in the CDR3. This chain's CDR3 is CASSRTNQETQYF. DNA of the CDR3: TGTGCCAGCAGCCGGACAAATCAAGAGACCCAGTACTTC.

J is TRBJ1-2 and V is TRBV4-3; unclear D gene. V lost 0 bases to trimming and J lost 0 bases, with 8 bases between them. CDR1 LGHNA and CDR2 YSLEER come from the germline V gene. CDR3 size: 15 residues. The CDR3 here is CASSQEPGTNYGYTF. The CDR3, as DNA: TGCGCCAGCAGCCAAGAACCAGGAACTAACTATGGCTACACCTTC.

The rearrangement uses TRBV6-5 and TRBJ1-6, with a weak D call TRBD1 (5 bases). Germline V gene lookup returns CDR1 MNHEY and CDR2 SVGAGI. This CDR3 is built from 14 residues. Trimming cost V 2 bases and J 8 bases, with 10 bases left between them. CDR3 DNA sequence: TGTGCCAGCAGTTACGGGCAGGGTTATTCACCCCTCCACTTT. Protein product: CASSYGQGYSPLHF.

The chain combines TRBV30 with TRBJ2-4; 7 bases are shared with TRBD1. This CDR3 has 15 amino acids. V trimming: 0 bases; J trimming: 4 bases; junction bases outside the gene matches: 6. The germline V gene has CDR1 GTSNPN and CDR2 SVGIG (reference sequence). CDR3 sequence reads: CAWSVWDSRKNIQYF. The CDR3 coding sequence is TGTGCCTGGAGTGTATGGGACAGCAGAAAAAACATTCAGTACTTC.

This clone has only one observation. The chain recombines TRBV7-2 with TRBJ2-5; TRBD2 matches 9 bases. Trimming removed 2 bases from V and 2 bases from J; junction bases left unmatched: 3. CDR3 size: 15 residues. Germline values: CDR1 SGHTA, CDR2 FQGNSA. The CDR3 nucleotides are TGTGCCAGCAGCTTACAGCGGGGGGAGCAAGAGACCCAGTACTTC. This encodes CASSLQRGEQETQYF.

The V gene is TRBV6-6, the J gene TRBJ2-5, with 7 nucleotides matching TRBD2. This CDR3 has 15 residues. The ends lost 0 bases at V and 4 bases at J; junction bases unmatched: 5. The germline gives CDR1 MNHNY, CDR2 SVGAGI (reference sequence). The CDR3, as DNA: TGTGCCAGCAGTTACTCACCGGGGGGTGCAGAGACCCAGTACTTC. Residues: CASSYSPGGAETQYF.

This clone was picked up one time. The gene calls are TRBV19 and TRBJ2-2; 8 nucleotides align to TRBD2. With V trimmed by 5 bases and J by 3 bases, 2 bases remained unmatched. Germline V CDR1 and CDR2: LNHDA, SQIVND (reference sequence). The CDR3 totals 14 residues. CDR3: CASSDGGDTGELFF. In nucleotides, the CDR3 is TGTGCCAGTAGTGACGGGGGGGACACCGGGGAGCTGTTTTTT.

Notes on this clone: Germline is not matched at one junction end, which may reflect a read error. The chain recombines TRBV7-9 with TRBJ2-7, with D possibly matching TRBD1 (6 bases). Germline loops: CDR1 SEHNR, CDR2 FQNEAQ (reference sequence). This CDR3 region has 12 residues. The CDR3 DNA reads TGTGCCAGCAGCTTGAATTACAGGGCATTGGACTTC. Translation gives CASSLNYRALDF.

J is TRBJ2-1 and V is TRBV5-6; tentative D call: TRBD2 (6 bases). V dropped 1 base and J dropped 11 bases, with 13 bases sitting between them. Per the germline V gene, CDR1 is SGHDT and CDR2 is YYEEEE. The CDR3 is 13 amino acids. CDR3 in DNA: TGTGCCAGCAGCTTGACCCCCGGAGGGAAGCAGTTCTTC. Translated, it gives CASSLTPGGKQFF. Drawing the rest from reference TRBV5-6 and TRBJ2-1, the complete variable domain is DAGVTQSPTHLIKTRGQQVTLRCSPKSGHDTVSWYQQALGQGPQFIFQYYEEEERQRGNFPDRFSGHQFPNYSSELNVNALLLGDSALYLCASSLTPGGKQFFGPGTRLTVL.

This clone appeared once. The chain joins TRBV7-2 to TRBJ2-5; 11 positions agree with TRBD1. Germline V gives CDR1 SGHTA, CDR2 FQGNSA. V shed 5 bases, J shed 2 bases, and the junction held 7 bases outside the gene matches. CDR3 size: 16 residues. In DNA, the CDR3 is TGTGCCAGCAGCCGAATTCGGGACAGGGGGCAAGAGACCCAGTACTTC. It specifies CASSRIRDRGQETQYF.

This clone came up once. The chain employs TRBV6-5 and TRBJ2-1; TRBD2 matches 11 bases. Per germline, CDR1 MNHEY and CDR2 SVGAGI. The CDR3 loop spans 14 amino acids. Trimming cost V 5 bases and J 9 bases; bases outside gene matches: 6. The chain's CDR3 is CASSPNSGRGEQFF. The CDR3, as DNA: TGTGCCAGCAGTCCGAATAGCGGGAGGGGTGAGCAGTTCTTC.

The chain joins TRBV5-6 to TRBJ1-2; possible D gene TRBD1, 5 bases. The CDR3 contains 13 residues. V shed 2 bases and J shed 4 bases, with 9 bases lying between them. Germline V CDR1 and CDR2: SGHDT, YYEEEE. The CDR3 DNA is TGTGCCAGCAGCTTCGGAAGGGGCTATGGCTACACCTTC. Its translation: CASSFGRGYGYTF. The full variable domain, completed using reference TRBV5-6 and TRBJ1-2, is DAGVTQSPTHLIKTRGQQVTLRCSPKSGHDTVSWYQQALGQGPQFIFQYYEEEERQRGNFPDRFSGHQFPNYSSELNVNALLLGDSALYLCASSFGRGYGYTFGSGTRLTVV.

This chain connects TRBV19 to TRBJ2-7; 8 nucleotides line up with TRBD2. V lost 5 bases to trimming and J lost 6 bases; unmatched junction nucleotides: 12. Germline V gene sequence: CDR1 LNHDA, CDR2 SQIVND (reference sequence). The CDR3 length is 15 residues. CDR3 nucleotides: TGTGCCAGTAGTGTCGGTGGAAGCGGGAGCCTCGAGCAGTACTTC. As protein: CASSVGGSGSLEQYF. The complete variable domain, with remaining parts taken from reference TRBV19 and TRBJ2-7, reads DGGITQSPKYLFRKEGQNVTLSCEQNLNHDAMYWYRQDPGQGLRLIYYSQIVNDFQKGDIAEGYSVSREKKESFPLTVTSAQKNPTAFYLCASSVGGSGSLEQYFGPGTRLTVT.